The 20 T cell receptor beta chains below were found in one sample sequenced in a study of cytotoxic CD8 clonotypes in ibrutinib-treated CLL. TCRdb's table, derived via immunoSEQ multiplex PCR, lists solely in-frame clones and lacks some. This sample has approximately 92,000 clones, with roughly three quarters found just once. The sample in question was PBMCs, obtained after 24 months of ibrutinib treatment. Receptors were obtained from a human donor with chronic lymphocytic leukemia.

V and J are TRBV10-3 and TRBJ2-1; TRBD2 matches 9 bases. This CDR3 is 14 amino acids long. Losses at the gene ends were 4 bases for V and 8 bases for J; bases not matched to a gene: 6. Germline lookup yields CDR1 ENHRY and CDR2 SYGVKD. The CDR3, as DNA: TGTGCCATCAGTGTCGGCGGGGGGGCCGATGAGCAGTTCTTC. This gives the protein CAISVGGGADEQFF.

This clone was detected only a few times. In nucleotides, the CDR3 is TGTGCCAGCAGCCAAGACGGACAGGTCCGCAATCAGCCCCAGCATTTT. Translated: CASSQDGQVRNQPQHF. The chain combines TRBV4-2 with TRBJ1-5; 7 positions match TRBD1. Per the germline V gene, CDR1 is LGHNA and CDR2 is YNFKEQ. This CDR3 region has 16 residues. Trimming cost V 0 bases and J 2 bases; bases outside gene matches: 4.

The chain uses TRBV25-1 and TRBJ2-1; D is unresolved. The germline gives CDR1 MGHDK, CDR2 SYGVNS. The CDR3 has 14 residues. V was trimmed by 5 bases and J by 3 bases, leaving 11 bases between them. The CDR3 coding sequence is TGTGCCAGCAGTCCAATAGACGGCTACAATGAGCAGTTCTTC. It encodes CASSPIDGYNEQFF.

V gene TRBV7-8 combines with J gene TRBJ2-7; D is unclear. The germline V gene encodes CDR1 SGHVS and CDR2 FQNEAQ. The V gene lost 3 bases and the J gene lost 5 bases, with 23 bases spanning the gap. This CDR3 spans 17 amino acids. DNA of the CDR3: TGTGCCAGCAGCTTCCCACCTTCGGAGACCGCTAGGAACGAGCAGTACTTC. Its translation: CASSFPPSETARNEQYF.

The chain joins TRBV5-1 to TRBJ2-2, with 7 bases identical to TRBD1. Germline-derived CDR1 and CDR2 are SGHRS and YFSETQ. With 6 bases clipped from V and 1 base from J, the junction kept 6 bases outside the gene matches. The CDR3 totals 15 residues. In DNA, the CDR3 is TGCGCCAGCACACAGGGGCGGTGGAACACCGGGGAGCTGTTTTTT. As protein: CASTQGRWNTGELFF.

CDR3 DNA: TGTGCCAGCAGTTTGGGGCAGGGGGCTCTAAGTAGGGCCAACGTCCTGACTTTC. Translated, it gives CASSLGQGALSRANVLTF. The chain is built from TRBV27 and TRBJ2-6; 8 nucleotides match TRBD1. The CDR3 consists of 18 residues. Looked up from germline, CDR1 is MNHEY and CDR2 is SMNVEV (reference sequence). The ends lost 3 bases at V and 5 bases at J; junction bases unmatched: 12. Full variable domain (missing parts from reference TRBV27 and TRBJ2-6): EAQVTQNPRYLITVTGKKLTVTCSQNMNHEYMSWYRQDPGLGLRQIYYSMNVEVTDKGDVPEGYKVSRKEKRNFPLILESPSPNQTSLYFCASSLGQGALSRANVLTFGAGSRLTVL.

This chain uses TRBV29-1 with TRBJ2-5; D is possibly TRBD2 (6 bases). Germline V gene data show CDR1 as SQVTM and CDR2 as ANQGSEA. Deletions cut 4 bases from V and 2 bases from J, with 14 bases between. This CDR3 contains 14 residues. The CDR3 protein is CSVAPGEDQETQYF. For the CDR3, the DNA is TGCAGCGTTGCACCGGGAGAGGATCAAGAGACCCAGTACTTC.

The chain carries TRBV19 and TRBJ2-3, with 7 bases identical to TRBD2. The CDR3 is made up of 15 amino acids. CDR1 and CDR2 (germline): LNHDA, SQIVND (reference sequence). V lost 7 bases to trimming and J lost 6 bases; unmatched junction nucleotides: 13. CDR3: CASNPARGGPDTQYF. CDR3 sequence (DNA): TGTGCCAGTAACCCGGCGCGGGGAGGGCCCGATACGCAGTATTTT. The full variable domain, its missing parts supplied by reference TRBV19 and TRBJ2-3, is DGGITQSPKYLFRKEGQNVTLSCEQNLNHDAMYWYRQDPGQGLRLIYYSQIVNDFQKGDIAEGYSVSREKKESFPLTVTSAQKNPTAFYLCASNPARGGPDTQYFGPGTRLTVL.

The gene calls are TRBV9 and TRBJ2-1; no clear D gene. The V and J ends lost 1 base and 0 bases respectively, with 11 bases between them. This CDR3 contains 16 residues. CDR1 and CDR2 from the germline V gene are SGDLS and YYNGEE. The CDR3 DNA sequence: TGTGCCAGCAGCGTAATGACCGCGAGCTCCTACAATGAGCAGTTCTTC. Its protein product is CASSVMTASSYNEQFF.

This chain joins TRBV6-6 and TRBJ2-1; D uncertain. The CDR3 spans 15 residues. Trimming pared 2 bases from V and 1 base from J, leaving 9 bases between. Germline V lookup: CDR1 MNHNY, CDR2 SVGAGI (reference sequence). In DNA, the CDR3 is TGTGCCAGCAGTTACAGGGTGGGGTCCTACAATGAGCAGTTCTTC. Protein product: CASSYRVGSYNEQFF.

CDR3 coding DNA: TGTGCCAGTACCCTGTTCGGCACAGATACGCAGTATTTT. Its translation: CASTLFGTDTQYF. The chain recombines TRBV19 with TRBJ2-3; the D is unclear. The germline CDR1 and CDR2 sequences are LNHDA and SQIVND (reference sequence). CDR3 size: 13 residues. V was cut by 7 bases and J by 1 base, with 9 bases left in between.

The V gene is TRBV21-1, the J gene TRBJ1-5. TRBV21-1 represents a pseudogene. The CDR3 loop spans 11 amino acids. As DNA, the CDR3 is TGTGCCAGCCCCCTGTATCAGCCCCAGCATTTT. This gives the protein CASPLYQPQHF.

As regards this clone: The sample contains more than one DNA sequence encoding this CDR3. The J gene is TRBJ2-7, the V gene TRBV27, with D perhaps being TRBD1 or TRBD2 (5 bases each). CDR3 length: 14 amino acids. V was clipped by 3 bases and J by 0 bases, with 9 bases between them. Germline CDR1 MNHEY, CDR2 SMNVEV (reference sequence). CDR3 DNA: TGTGCCAGCAGTTTTTCGGGACCCTCCTACGAGCAGTACTTC. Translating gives CASSFSGPSYEQYF.

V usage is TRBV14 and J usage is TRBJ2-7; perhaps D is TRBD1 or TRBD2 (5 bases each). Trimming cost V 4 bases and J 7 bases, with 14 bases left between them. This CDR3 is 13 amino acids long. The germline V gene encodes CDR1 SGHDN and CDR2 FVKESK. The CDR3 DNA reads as TGTGCCAGCAGCCTTGCAGGGTGGGGGGAGCAGTACTTC. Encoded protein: CASSLAGWGEQYF.

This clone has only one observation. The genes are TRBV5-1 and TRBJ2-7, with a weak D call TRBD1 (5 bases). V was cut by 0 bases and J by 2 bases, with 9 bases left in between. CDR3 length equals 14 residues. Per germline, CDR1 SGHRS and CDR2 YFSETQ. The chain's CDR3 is CASSLGDRAYEQYF. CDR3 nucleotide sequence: TGCGCCAGCAGCTTGGGTGACAGAGCCTACGAGCAGTACTTC.

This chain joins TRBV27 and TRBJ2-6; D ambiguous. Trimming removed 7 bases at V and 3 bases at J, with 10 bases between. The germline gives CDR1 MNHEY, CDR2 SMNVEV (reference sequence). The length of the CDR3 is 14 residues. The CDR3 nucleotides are TGTGCCAGCAAATCCGGACGTGGGGCCAACGTCCTGACTTTC. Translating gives CASKSGRGANVLTF.

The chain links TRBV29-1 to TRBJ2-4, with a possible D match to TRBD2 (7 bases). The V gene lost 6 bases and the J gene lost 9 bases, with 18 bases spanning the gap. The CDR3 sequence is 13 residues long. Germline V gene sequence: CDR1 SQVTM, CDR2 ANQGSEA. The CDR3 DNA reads TGCAGCGTCCGAAGGGCAGGGGAGGGCATTCAGTACTTC. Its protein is CSVRRAGEGIQYF. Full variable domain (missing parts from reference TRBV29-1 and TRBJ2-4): SAVISQKPSRDICQRGTSLTIQCQVDSQVTMMFWYRQQPGQSLTLIATANQGSEATYESGFVIDKFPISRPNLTFSTLTVSNMSPEDSSIYLCSVRRAGEGIQYFGAGTRLSVL.

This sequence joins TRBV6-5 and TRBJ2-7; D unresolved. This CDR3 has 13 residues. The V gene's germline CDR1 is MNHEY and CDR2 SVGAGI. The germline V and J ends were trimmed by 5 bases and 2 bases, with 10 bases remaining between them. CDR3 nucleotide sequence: TGTGCCAGCAGTAAGGGATTGACCTACGAGCAGTACTTC. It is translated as CASSKGLTYEQYF.

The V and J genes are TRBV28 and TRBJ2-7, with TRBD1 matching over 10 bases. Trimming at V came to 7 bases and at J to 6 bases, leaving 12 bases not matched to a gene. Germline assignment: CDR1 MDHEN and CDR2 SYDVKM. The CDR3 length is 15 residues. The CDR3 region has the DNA TGTGCCAGCACCTTAAGGCGGACAGGGGGTTCCGAGCAGTACTTC. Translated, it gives CASTLRRTGGSEQYF.

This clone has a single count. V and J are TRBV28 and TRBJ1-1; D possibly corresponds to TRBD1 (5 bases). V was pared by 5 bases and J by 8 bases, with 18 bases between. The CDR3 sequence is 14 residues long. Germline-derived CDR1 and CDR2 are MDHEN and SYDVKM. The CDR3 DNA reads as TGTGCCAGCAGTCCTTTCTCGGGACCCAAGGAAGCTTTCTTT. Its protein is CASSPFSGPKEAFF.